Below, 4 T cell receptor beta chains from the same sample are listed, as sequenced in a study of blood T cell repertoires in COVID-19 (dated by TCRdb to the early 2020s). The library was generated by the immunoSEQ multiplex PCR assay. What TCRdb holds here is the immuneACCESS table cut down to in-frame rearrangements. Part of the clones is not present; checked against another copy, under half of the missing clones reflect an unresolved V gene, and the others are unexplained. Here the sample has 75,000 to 90,000 clones; 90% occur a single time. The leading ten clones occupy around 0.97% of the sample. The sequenced sample consisted of peripheral blood. All receptors derive from a woman in her forties or fifties in a cohort sampled during active COVID-19.

CDR3 sequence reads: CAISGTGGRSLSGANVLTF. In DNA form, the CDR3 reads TGTGCCATCAGTGGGACAGGGGGCAGGTCCCTCTCTGGGGCCAACGTCCTGACTTTC. The chain has TRBV10-3 and TRBJ2-6, with 11 positions matching TRBD1. CDR1 and CDR2 from the germline V gene are ENHRY and SYGVKD. Losses at the gene ends were 4 bases for V and 0 bases for J; bases not matched to a gene: 8. The CDR3 sequence is 19 residues long.

CDR3: CASSPQGAGQPQHF. CDR3 coding DNA: TGTGCCAGCTCACCACAGGGGGCTGGTCAGCCCCAGCATTTT. The chain links TRBV18 to TRBJ1-5; the match to TRBD1 covers 7 bases. The CDR3 loop spans 14 amino acids. Germline V gene sequence: CDR1 KGHSH, CDR2 LQKENI. V gave up 1 base and J gave up 6 bases; unmatched junction bases: 3.

CDR3 DNA sequence: TGCGCCAGCAGTGAGTCCCCGGGACTAGAGGGGGCAGATACGCAGTATTTT. This sequence encodes CASSESPGLEGADTQYF. The chain employs TRBV10-1 and TRBJ2-3; 8 nucleotides align to TRBD2. The V segment lost 0 bases and the J segment 4 bases; nucleotides outside the gene matches: 9. Germline V gene sequence: CDR1 WNHNN, CDR2 SYGVQD (reference sequence). This CDR3 spans 17 amino acids.

This clone appeared a few times. V gene TRBV25-1 combines with J gene TRBJ1-5, with D unresolved. Between the trimmed V and J ends, which lost 5 bases and 3 bases, there was a span of 5 bases. The germline gives CDR1 MGHDK, CDR2 SYGVNS. The CDR3 covers 12 residues. CDR3 nucleotide sequence: TGTGCCAGCAGTTCCTACAATCAGCCCCAGCATTTT. Its translation is CASSSYNQPQHF.